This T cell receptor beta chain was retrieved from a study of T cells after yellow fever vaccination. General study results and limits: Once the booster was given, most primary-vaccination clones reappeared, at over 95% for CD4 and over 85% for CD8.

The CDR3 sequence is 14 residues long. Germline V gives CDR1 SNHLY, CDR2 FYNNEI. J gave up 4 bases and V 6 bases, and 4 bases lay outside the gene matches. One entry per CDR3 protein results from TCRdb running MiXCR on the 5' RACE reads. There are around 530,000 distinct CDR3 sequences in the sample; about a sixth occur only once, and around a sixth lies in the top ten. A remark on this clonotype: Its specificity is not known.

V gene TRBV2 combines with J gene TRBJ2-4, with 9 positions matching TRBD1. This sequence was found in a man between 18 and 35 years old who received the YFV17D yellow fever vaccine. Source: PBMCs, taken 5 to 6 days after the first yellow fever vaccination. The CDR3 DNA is TGTGCCAGCAGAGCCGGGACAGGGAAAAACATTCAGTACTTC. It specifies CASRAGTGKNIQYF.